The 10 T cell receptor beta chains reported below all come from one sample, sequenced in a study of blood T cell repertoires in COVID-19. Clones were read by immunoSEQ multiplex PCR, and TCRdb kept only the in-frame ones, dropping some. The table has roughly 80,000 clones, around 89% seen once. The sample taken for sequencing was peripheral blood. The source of these receptors is a human donor in a cohort sampled during active COVID-19.

This chain connects TRBV19 to TRBJ1-1; TRBD1 agrees at 9 bases. Germline-derived CDR1 and CDR2 are LNHDA and SQIVND (reference sequence). This CDR3 spans 11 amino acids. V shed 6 bases, J shed 11 bases, and the junction held 4 bases outside the gene matches. Here the CDR3 reads CASRQDRGAFF. CDR3 bases: TGTGCCAGTAGACAAGACAGGGGGGCTTTCTTT.

This clone was observed a few times. The chain couples TRBV7-9 to TRBJ2-7, with TRBD2 identical over 9 bases. The germline V gene encodes CDR1 SEHNR and CDR2 FQNEAQ (reference sequence). The CDR3 is 15 residues long. V gave up 5 bases and J gave up 2 bases; unmatched junction bases: 7. The CDR3 sequence: CASSPKRGATYEQYF. The CDR3 bases are TGTGCCAGCAGCCCCAAGCGGGGGGCCACCTACGAGCAGTACTTC.

CDR3 sequence reads: CASSRNLAGRYEQYF. For the CDR3, the DNA is TGTGCCAGCAGCCGAAATTTAGCCGGGAGGTACGAGCAGTACTTC. The chain carries TRBV5-6 and TRBJ2-7; TRBD2 agrees at 7 bases. CDR1 is SGHDT and CDR2 is YYEEEE in the germline V gene. V lost 4 bases to trimming and J lost 4 bases; unmatched junction nucleotides: 11. CDR3 size: 15 residues.

V is TRBV19 and J is TRBJ2-2; the D gene is possibly TRBD1 (6 bases). The CDR3 length is 15 residues. The germline V and J ends were trimmed by 4 bases and 7 bases, with 16 bases remaining between them. CDR1 is LNHDA and CDR2 is SQIVND in the germline V gene (reference sequence). The CDR3 here is CASSTNPTGRGELFF. Here the CDR3 DNA reads TGTGCCAGTAGTACCAACCCGACAGGACGCGGGGAGCTGTTTTTT. Using reference TRBV19 and TRBJ2-2 for the parts outside the CDR3, the full variable domain is DGGITQSPKYLFRKEGQNVTLSCEQNLNHDAMYWYRQDPGQGLRLIYYSQIVNDFQKGDIAEGYSVSREKKESFPLTVTSAQKNPTAFYLCASSTNPTGRGELFFGEGSRLTVL.

The CDR3 protein is CASSVATASYEQYF. CDR3 sequence (DNA): TGTGCCAGCAGCGTAGCTACAGCTTCCTACGAGCAGTACTTC. The rearrangement links TRBV9 to TRBJ2-7; no clear D gene. The CDR3 totals 14 residues. V lost 0 bases, J lost 1 base, and 8 bases lay in between. The germline V gene has CDR1 SGDLS and CDR2 YYNGEE.

The CDR3, as DNA: TGTGCCAGCAGGCGGACAGGCCCGGATGAAAAACTGTTTTTT. Its translation is CASRRTGPDEKLFF. This sequence joins TRBV28 and TRBJ1-4; the match to TRBD1 covers 7 bases. The CDR3 has 14 residues. Germline CDR1 reads MDHEN; CDR2 reads SYDVKM. V lost 6 bases and J lost 6; bases outside the gene matches: 7.

Written as DNA, the CDR3 is TGTGCCAGCAGTTCCCCTTGGGGACAGAATAACAATGAGCAGTTCTTC. Translated, it gives CASSSPWGQNNNEQFF. V usage is TRBV27 and J usage is TRBJ2-1, with 7 positions matching TRBD1. The germline gives CDR1 MNHEY, CDR2 SMNVEV (reference sequence). The CDR3 extends over 16 amino acids. Losses at the gene ends were 4 bases for V and 5 bases for J; bases not matched to a gene: 11.

The chain employs TRBV4-1 and TRBJ2-3; D not resolved. The CDR3 covers 15 residues. The V gene's germline CDR1 is MGHRA and CDR2 YSYEKL. Trimming removed 3 bases at V and 0 bases at J, with 10 bases between. CDR3 loop: CASSHGLTSTDTQYF. The CDR3 region has the DNA TGCGCCAGCAGCCACGGTCTAACCAGCACAGATACGCAGTATTTT.

This clone has a handful of counts. The chain recombines TRBV25-1 with TRBJ1-2; 7 bases match TRBD1. J was trimmed by 8 bases and V by 5 bases; bases with no gene match: 8. Germline CDR1 is MGHDK and CDR2 is SYGVNS. This CDR3 contains 13 residues. The CDR3 spells CASSPDRAVGYTF. CDR3 nucleotides: TGTGCCAGCAGTCCAGACAGGGCAGTAGGCTACACCTTC.

The CDR3 DNA is TGTGCCAGCAGTGACAGGGCACGCGAGCAGTACTTC. Encoded protein: CASSDRAREQYF. The J gene is TRBJ2-7, the V gene TRBV2, with TRBD1 as a possible D gene (5 bases). Between the trimmed V and J ends, which lost 3 bases and 6 bases, there was a span of 9 bases. The CDR3 totals 12 residues. The germline gives CDR1 SNHLY, CDR2 FYNNEI.